This TCR beta chain stems from a study of long-term antiretroviral therapy in people with HIV. The study's findings and limits: Whichever time point was examined, clones expanded before ART dominated the repertoire. ART was followed by higher diversity that remained below transplant donor controls.

CDR1 MNHNY and CDR2 SVGAGI come from the germline V gene (reference sequence). CDR3 length: 12 residues. The V and J ends lost 10 bases and 2 bases respectively, with 12 bases between them. Survey-level resolution applied to immunoSEQ assay v3.0. Clones were sequenced by immunoSEQ multiplex PCR, and TCRdb holds only the in-frame ones, with some missing. The table lists around 17,000 clones, 84% of them singletons. Every sample had about 0.95-10 million cryopreserved PBMC in it before DNA extraction. As concerns this clone: What it recognizes is unknown.

Source: unsorted PBMCs, taken 0.1 years after starting antiretroviral therapy. The receptor comes from a man in his late teens or twenties with HIV. V and J are TRBV6-6 and TRBJ2-7; D perhaps matches TRBD2 (6 bases). CDR3 nucleotide sequence: TGTGCCACAGATGGGGGGACCTACGAGCAGTACTTC. Amino acids: CATDGGTYEQYF.